One sample yielded the 20 T cell receptor beta chains listed below, sequenced in a study of blood T cell repertoires in COVID-19. Produced via immunoSEQ multiplex PCR; TCRdb's table is partial and in-frame only. The sample lists 150,000 to 200,000 clones, around 84% occurring once. The sequenced sample was PBMCs or T cells enriched from blood (not recorded which). The receptors come from a woman between 25 and 40 years old who had been exposed to COVID-19.

This clone has just a few counts. This rearrangement joins TRBV7-9 to TRBJ1-5; D gene uncertain. The CDR3 loop spans 13 amino acids. V was clipped by 1 base and J by 6 bases, with 7 bases between them. Germline V gene lookup returns CDR1 SEHNR and CDR2 FQNEAQ (reference sequence). CDR3 DNA: TGTGCCAGCAGCTTAGGTCGGAGTCAGCCCCAGCATTTT. Translation: CASSLGRSQPQHF.

This chain uses TRBV5-1 with TRBJ1-1; D remains ambiguous. Germline CDR1 reads SGHRS; CDR2 reads YFSETQ. This CDR3 spans 15 amino acids. The ends were cut back, 4 bases at V and 2 bases at J, with 15 bases in the middle. The CDR3 loop is CASSGSLQQNTEAFF. CDR3 nucleotide sequence: TGCGCCAGCAGCGGGAGTCTTCAGCAAAACACTGAAGCTTTCTTT.

CDR3 in DNA: TGTGCCAGCAGCTTGGAGGGGGTAGGAAACACCATATATTTT. Its protein product is CASSLEGVGNTIYF. The chain joins TRBV5-6 to TRBJ1-3, with D possibly being TRBD1 (6 bases). V dropped 0 bases and J dropped 4 bases, with 8 bases sitting between them. Looked up from germline, CDR1 is SGHDT and CDR2 is YYEEEE. This CDR3 has 14 residues.

The J gene is TRBJ2-7, the V gene TRBV2; 8 bases align to TRBD2. Germline assignment: CDR1 SNHLY and CDR2 FYNNEI. Trimming cost V 5 bases and J 3 bases; bases outside gene matches: 12. CDR3 length: 16 amino acids. The CDR3 loop is CASSPGGAGLHYEQYF. CDR3 nucleotide sequence: TGTGCCAGCAGTCCCGGGGGGGCAGGGCTTCACTACGAGCAGTACTTC.

V gene TRBV5-4 combines with J gene TRBJ2-7; 8 nucleotides align to TRBD1. This CDR3 spans 14 amino acids. V shed 5 bases, J shed 2 bases, and the junction held 6 bases outside the gene matches. Per the germline V gene, CDR1 is SGHNT and CDR2 is YYREEE (reference sequence). The CDR3 protein is CASRTTGGPYEQYF. The DNA for the CDR3 is TGTGCCAGCAGGACTACAGGGGGACCCTACGAGCAGTACTTC.

The chain couples TRBV4-3 to TRBJ1-1, with D possibly being TRBD1 (6 bases). CDR1 and CDR2 from the germline V gene are LGHNA and YSLEER. The CDR3 is 15 residues long. Trimming took 1 base from V and 3 from J, leaving 12 bases between them. The DNA of the CDR3 is TGCGCCAGCAGCCAAGCCTCCAGGGGAGACACTGAAGCTTTCTTT. Translated: CASSQASRGDTEAFF.

A single count supports this clone. The V call is TRBV6-5, the J call TRBJ1-2; 7 bases map to TRBD1. The V segment lost 6 bases and the J segment 7 bases; nucleotides outside the gene matches: 2. This CDR3 is built from 11 residues. Germline CDR1 and CDR2: MNHEY and SVGAGI. CDR3 region: CASRTGFGYTF. The DNA of the CDR3 is TGTGCCAGCAGGACAGGGTTTGGCTACACCTTC.

CDR3 residues: CSASAPSGVRTDTQYF. CDR3 sequence (DNA): TGCAGTGCTAGTGCGCCTAGCGGGGTCCGCACAGATACGCAGTATTTT. The chain is built from TRBV20-1 and TRBJ2-3; 9 positions match TRBD2. The CDR3 is 16 amino acids. The germline gives CDR1 DFQATT, CDR2 SNEGSKA (reference sequence). V was clipped by 3 bases and J by 1 base; unmatched bases: 8.

This chain connects TRBV5-6 to TRBJ2-7, with 11 bases fitting TRBD2. V lost 1 base to trimming and J lost 3 bases; unmatched junction nucleotides: 6. The germline V gene has CDR1 SGHDT and CDR2 YYEEEE. The CDR3 contains 16 residues. CDR3 in amino acids: CASSLLTSGVVYEQYF. DNA of the CDR3: TGTGCCAGCAGCTTGTTGACTAGCGGGGTGGTCTACGAGCAGTACTTC. Based on the CDR3 plus reference TRBV5-6 and TRBJ2-7, the full variable domain is DAGVTQSPTHLIKTRGQQVTLRCSPKSGHDTVSWYQQALGQGPQFIFQYYEEEERQRGNFPDRFSGHQFPNYSSELNVNALLLGDSALYLCASSLLTSGVVYEQYFGPGTRLTVT.

This clone appeared a single time. The rearrangement joins TRBV11-1 to TRBJ1-6, with 9 positions matching TRBD1. The germline gives CDR1 SGHAT, CDR2 FQDESV (reference sequence). The CDR3 loop spans 14 amino acids. V lost 3 bases and J lost 10; bases outside the gene matches: 4. The CDR3 region has the DNA TGTGCCAGCAGCTTTCGGACAGGGGAATCACCCCTCCACTTT. Residues: CASSFRTGESPLHF.

V usage is TRBV15 and J usage is TRBJ1-4; D uncertain. V lost 1 base and J lost 5, with 14 bases in between. The CDR3 spans 16 residues. The germline gives CDR1 LNHNV, CDR2 YYDKDF (reference sequence). The CDR3 here is CATSRARNRENEKLFF. The CDR3 nucleotides are TGTGCCACCAGCAGAGCAAGGAACAGAGAGAATGAAAAACTGTTTTTT.

The chain uses TRBV6-5 and TRBJ2-1, with 7 bases fitting TRBD2. CDR3 length: 15 amino acids. The V gene end was trimmed by 6 bases and the J gene end by 3 bases; junction bases not matched to a gene: 8. Germline values: CDR1 MNHEY, CDR2 SVGAGI. The CDR3 region has the DNA TGTGCCAGCAGGGAGGGTGGACTAGTCTACAATGAGCAGTTCTTC. It specifies CASREGGLVYNEQFF.

J is TRBJ1-1 and V is TRBV9, with D possibly matching TRBD1 (6 bases). V shed 0 bases and J shed 5 bases, with 8 bases lying between them. This CDR3 region has 13 residues. The V gene's germline CDR1 is SGDLS and CDR2 YYNGEE. The CDR3 coding sequence is TGTGCCAGCAGCGTAGCCCAGGGGACTGAAGCTTTCTTT. Translated: CASSVAQGTEAFF.

The chain is built from TRBV24-1 and TRBJ2-7; the D gene is possibly TRBD1 (6 bases). The CDR3 has 13 amino acids. V was trimmed by 7 bases and J by 5 bases, leaving 14 bases between them. Germline CDR1 and CDR2: KGHDR and SFDVKD. DNA for the CDR3: TGTGCCACCAGCGACCTAACAGGGAACGAGCAGTACTTC. It yields the protein CATSDLTGNEQYF.

This clone was seen just once. This chain uses TRBV5-6 with TRBJ2-5; weak D call: TRBD2 (6 bases). Germline CDR1 reads SGHDT; CDR2 reads YYEEEE. The CDR3 is 15 amino acids. V lost 4 bases and J lost 5, with 18 bases in between. The CDR3 DNA reads TGTGCCAGCAGCACCGGACACGGGGGTTTGGAGACCCAGTACTTC. It encodes CASSTGHGGLETQYF.

The gene calls are TRBV15 and TRBJ2-1; D is undetermined. Trimming pared 8 bases from V and 8 bases from J, leaving 13 bases between. CDR1 is LNHNV, CDR2 YYDKDF, per germline (reference sequence). The length of the CDR3 is 12 residues. This chain's CDR3 is CATRSLTDEQFF. CDR3 DNA sequence: TGTGCCACCCGGTCCCTAACCGATGAGCAGTTCTTC.

The chain is built from TRBV5-5 and TRBJ1-6; D unclear. From germline, CDR1 is SGHKS and CDR2 YYEKEE (reference sequence). V was trimmed by 1 base and J by 9 bases, leaving 11 bases between them. The CDR3 runs to 14 residues. CDR3 in amino acids: CASSLLVLSSPLHF. The CDR3 DNA sequence: TGTGCCAGCAGCTTGTTAGTCTTATCTTCACCCCTCCACTTT.

The chain recombines TRBV4-1 with TRBJ1-5, with D hard to call. The CDR3 is 18 amino acids. In germline, CDR1 is MGHRA, CDR2 YSYEKL. Trimming left V 3 bases short and J 3 bases short, with 21 bases between. The CDR3 nucleotides read TGCGCCAGCAGCCACTTCATAAGCGGGGTCTTTCCCAATCAGCCCCAGCATTTT. As protein: CASSHFISGVFPNQPQHF.

CDR3 DNA: TGCGCCAGCAGCCTGGACACCCCTAGCACAGATACGCAGTATTTT. Protein: CASSLDTPSTDTQYF. V and J are TRBV5-1 and TRBJ2-3; D might be TRBD1 (5 bases). CDR3 length equals 15 residues. Looked up from germline, CDR1 is SGHRS and CDR2 is YFSETQ. The V end lost 4 bases, the J end lost 0 bases, and 12 bases lay between the germline ends.

The chain links TRBV2 to TRBJ2-3; 9 bases fit TRBD2. The CDR3 is 19 amino acids. The germline CDR1 and CDR2 sequences are SNHLY and FYNNEI. The J segment lost 0 bases and the V segment lost 4 bases, leaving 14 bases of the junction unmatched. The CDR3 loop is CASSAGLAGSRHSTDTQYF. CDR3 DNA: TGTGCCAGCAGTGCGGGGCTAGCGGGGAGTCGCCACAGCACAGATACGCAGTATTTT.